This T cell receptor beta chain is drawn from a study of blood T cell repertoires in COVID-19. Across the whole study: COVID-19 samples from acute and convalescent phases originated in the United States, Italy and Spain. The analysed material was cDNA or gDNA that came from T cells, B-cell-depleted T cells, or PBMCs.

Profiled with immunoSEQ multiplex PCR; TCRdb holds only in-frame clones, not every one. This sample has 150,000 or so clones, with roughly 88% found just once. There are 15 residues in the CDR3. Trimming at V came to 4 bases and at J to 7 bases, leaving 7 bases not matched to a gene. CDR1 and CDR2 (germline): SGHNT, YYREEE (reference sequence). Sample: peripheral blood. This chain links TRBV5-4 with TRBJ1-4; 10 nucleotides agree with TRBD1. This clonotype originated in a woman between 45 and 65 years old with acute or convalescent COVID-19. CDR3 amino acids: CASSIWDRGFEKLFF. In nucleotides, the CDR3 is TGTGCCAGCAGCATTTGGGACAGGGGCTTTGAAAAACTGTTTTTT.